Shown below are 8 T cell receptor beta chains from a single sample sequenced in a study of blood T cell repertoires in COVID-19. Clones were read by immunoSEQ multiplex PCR, and TCRdb kept only the in-frame ones, dropping some. The table has under 200,000 clones, 65% to 90% seen once; the top ten hold 1.5% to 1.7%. Sequencing used peripheral blood. Source of these receptors: a human donor in a cohort sampled during active COVID-19.

Turning to this clone: Other DNA sequences from this sample encode an identical CDR3 as well. This sequence joins TRBV18 and TRBJ1-1; tentatively, D is TRBD1 (6 bases). CDR1 and CDR2 (germline): KGHSH, LQKENI. The CDR3 extends over 14 amino acids. The germline V and J ends were trimmed by 5 bases and 0 bases, with 10 bases remaining between them. The CDR3 reads CASSSTGLNTEAFF. As DNA, the CDR3 is TGTGCCAGCTCATCTACAGGGTTGAACACTGAAGCTTTCTTT.

This sequence joins TRBV7-8 and TRBJ2-7; unclear D gene. The CDR3 has 16 residues. Trimming shortened V by 5 bases and J by 0 bases, and 17 bases separated the two germline ends. The germline gives CDR1 SGHVS, CDR2 FQNEAQ. CDR3 in amino acids: CASSQNRGIRSYEQYF. Written as DNA, the CDR3 is TGTGCCAGCAGCCAAAACCGCGGCATACGCTCCTACGAGCAGTACTTC.

The chain joins TRBV6-6 to TRBJ1-6; 7 nucleotides align to TRBD1. Per germline, CDR1 MNHNY and CDR2 SVGAGI (reference sequence). The CDR3 runs 14 residues. Trimming cost V 2 bases and J 5 bases; bases outside gene matches: 0. This chain's CDR3 is CASSYGTDNSPLHF. The CDR3 region has the DNA TGTGCCAGCAGTTACGGGACAGATAATTCACCCCTCCACTTT.

The chain links TRBV15 to TRBJ1-5; weak D call: TRBD1 (5 bases). The CDR3 extends over 15 amino acids. The V end was cut by 3 bases, the J end by 0 bases, with 9 bases between. CDR1 is LNHNV and CDR2 is YYDKDF in the germline V gene (reference sequence). CDR3 protein: CATSSPTVSNQPQHF. The CDR3 DNA sequence: TGTGCCACCAGCAGTCCGACAGTTAGCAATCAGCCCCAGCATTTT.

The V and J genes are TRBV7-8 and TRBJ2-1; 8 bases match TRBD2. Germline-derived CDR1 and CDR2 are SGHVS and FQNEAQ. J lost 6 bases, V lost 5 bases, and 12 bases had no gene match. This CDR3 contains 16 residues. The CDR3 DNA is TGTGCCAGCAGCCGAGGGCTGGGACTAGGTCCCAATGAGCAGTTCTTC. Its translation: CASSRGLGLGPNEQFF.

The chain is built from TRBV5-4 and TRBJ2-5, with TRBD1 identical over 7 bases. There are 13 residues in the CDR3. Germline values: CDR1 SGHNT, CDR2 YYREEE (reference sequence). V lost 5 bases, J lost 5 bases, and 6 bases stayed unmatched. The CDR3 nucleotides are TGTGCCAGCAGGCTAAGGGGGCAGGAGACCCAGTACTTC. Its protein product is CASRLRGQETQYF.

The chain carries TRBV5-8 and TRBJ1-5; no definite D call. V dropped 0 bases and J dropped 6 bases, with 10 bases sitting between them. The CDR3 covers 14 residues. Germline V CDR1 and CDR2: SGHTS, YDEGEE. For the CDR3, the DNA is TGTGCCAGCAGCTTGGGCGCCCGCGCTCAGCCCCAGCATTTT. Translating gives CASSLGARAQPQHF.

The rearrangement uses TRBV5-4 and TRBJ1-1; D may be TRBD1 (6 bases). Trimming took 0 bases from V and 5 from J, leaving 8 bases between them. The length of the CDR3 is 13 residues. Germline values: CDR1 SGHNT, CDR2 YYREEE (reference sequence). The CDR3 bases are TGTGCCAGCAGCTTGGGGGGGCGAACTGAAGCTTTCTTT. It yields the protein CASSLGGRTEAFF.